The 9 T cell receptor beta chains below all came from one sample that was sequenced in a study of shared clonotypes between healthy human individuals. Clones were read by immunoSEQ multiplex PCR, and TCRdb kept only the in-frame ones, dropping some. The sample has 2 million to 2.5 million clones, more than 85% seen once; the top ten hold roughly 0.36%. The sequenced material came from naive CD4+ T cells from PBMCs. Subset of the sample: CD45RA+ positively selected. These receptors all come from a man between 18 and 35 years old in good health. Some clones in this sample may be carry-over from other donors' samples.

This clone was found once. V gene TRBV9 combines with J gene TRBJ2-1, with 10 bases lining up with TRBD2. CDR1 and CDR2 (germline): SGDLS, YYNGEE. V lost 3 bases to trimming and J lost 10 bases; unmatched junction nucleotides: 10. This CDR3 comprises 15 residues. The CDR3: CASSALAGAILEQFF. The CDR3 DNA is TGTGCCAGCAGCGCGCTAGCGGGGGCGATTCTCGAGCAGTTCTTC.

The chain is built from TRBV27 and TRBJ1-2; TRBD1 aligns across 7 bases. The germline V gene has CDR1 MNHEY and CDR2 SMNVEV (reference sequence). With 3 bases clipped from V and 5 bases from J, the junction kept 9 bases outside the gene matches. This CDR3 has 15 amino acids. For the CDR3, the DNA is TGTGCCAGCAGTTTTAATTCGGACAGGAATTATGGCTACACCTTC. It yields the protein CASSFNSDRNYGYTF.

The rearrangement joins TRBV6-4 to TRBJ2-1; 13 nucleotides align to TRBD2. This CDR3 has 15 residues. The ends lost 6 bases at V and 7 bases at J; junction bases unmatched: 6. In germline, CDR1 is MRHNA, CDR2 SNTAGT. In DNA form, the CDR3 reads TGTGCCAGCAGCCCGGGACTAGCGGGACGAAATGAGCAGTTCTTC. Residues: CASSPGLAGRNEQFF.

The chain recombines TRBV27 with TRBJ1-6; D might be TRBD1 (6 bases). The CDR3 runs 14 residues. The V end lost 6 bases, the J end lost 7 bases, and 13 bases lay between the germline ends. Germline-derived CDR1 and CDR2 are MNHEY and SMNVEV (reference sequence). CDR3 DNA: TGTGCCAGCAGCTTCGACAGGCCCAATTCACCCCTCCACTTT. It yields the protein CASSFDRPNSPLHF.

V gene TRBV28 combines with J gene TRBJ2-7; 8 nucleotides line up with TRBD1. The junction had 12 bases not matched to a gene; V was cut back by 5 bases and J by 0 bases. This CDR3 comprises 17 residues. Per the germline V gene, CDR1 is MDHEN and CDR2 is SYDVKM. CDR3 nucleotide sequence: TGTGCCAGCAGTCGTCCCGGGACAGGTTCGAGCTCCTACGAGCAGTACTTC. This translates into CASSRPGTGSSSYEQYF.

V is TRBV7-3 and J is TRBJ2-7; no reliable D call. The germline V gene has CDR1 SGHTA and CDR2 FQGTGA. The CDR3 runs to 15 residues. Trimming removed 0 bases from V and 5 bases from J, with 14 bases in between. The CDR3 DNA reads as TGTGCCAGCAGCTTAACCGGTCAGTTTGGCGACGAGCAGTACTTC. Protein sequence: CASSLTGQFGDEQYF. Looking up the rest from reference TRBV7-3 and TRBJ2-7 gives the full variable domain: GAGVSQTPSNKVTEKGKYVELRCDPISGHTALYWYRQSLGQGPEFLIYFQGTGAADDSGLPNDRFFAVRPEGSVSTLKIQRTERGDSAVYLCASSLTGQFGDEQYFGPGTRLTVT.

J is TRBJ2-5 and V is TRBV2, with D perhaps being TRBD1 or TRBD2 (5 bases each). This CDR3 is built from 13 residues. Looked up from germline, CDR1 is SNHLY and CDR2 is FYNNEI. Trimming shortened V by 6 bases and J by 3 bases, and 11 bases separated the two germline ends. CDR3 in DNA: TGTGCCAGCAGGACGGTGGGGGAAGAGACCCAGTACTTC. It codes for CASRTVGEETQYF.

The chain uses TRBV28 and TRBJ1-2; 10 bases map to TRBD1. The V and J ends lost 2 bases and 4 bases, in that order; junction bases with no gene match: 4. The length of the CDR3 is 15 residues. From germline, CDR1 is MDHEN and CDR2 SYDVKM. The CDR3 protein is CASSLARTGGYGYTF. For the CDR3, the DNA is TGTGCCAGCAGTTTAGCCCGGACAGGGGGCTATGGCTACACCTTC.

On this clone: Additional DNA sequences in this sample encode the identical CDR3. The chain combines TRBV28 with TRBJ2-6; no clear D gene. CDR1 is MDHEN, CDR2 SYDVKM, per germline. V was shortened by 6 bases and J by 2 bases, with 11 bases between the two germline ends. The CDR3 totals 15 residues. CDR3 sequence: CASSSPGTGANVLTF. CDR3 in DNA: TGTGCCAGCAGCTCGCCTGGTACTGGGGCCAACGTCCTGACTTTC.